The source of this T cell receptor (beta chain) is a study of T-cell memory formation after mild COVID-19. Study observations and caveats: In second-wave clones peaking day 37, SARS-CoV-2 specificity remained unconfirmed. Clones that got smaller from day 15 to 85 had even CD4/CD8, while clones growing later tipped toward CD4+.

Using its own MiXCR run on the 5' RACE reads, TCRdb lists one record per CDR3 protein. The sample includes approximately 250,000 distinct CDR3 sequences, 16% seen only once; the top ten take 20% to 25%. The CDR3 runs to 14 residues. The junction had 7 bases not matched to a gene; V was cut back by 6 bases and J by 9 bases. Notes on this clonotype: Its cognate antigen is unknown.

V and J are TRBV12-3 or TRBV12-4 and TRBJ1-3; 11 nucleotides agree with TRBD1. This TCR was sampled from a man younger than 35 who had mild COVID-19 (a few samples of this study predate the infection). Cell type and time point are not known. Sequenced material: PBMCs or a T cell subset sorted from them (not recorded which). The CDR3 sequence: CASSPTGQGATIYF. CDR3 in DNA: TGTGCCAGCAGCCCCACCGGACAGGGGGCCACCATATATTTT.